These 21 T cell receptor beta chains came from one sample sequenced in a study of identical twins. TCRdb re-derived calls from the 5' RACE reads in MiXCR, one entry per CDR3 protein. The repertoire holds some 730,000 distinct CDR3 sequences, about 20% seen once, with under 15% in the top ten. A further study also used this sample, focusing on T cells expressing NK-cell markers.

Sequencing used PBMCs. Receptors were obtained from a woman younger than 30 in good health.

This clonotype was counted between two and nine times. The rearrangement joins TRBV6-5 to TRBJ2-5; TRBD2 might be the D (5 bases). The CDR3 extends over 13 amino acids. The ends were cut back, 4 bases at V and 5 bases at J, with 11 bases in the middle. CDR1 and CDR2 (germline): MNHEY, SVGAGI. DNA of the CDR3: TGTGCCAGCAGTTTGGTAGCGCTGGAGACCCAGTACTTC. Its protein product is CASSLVALETQYF.

This chain connects TRBV12-3 or TRBV12-4 to TRBJ2-2; unclear D gene. CDR3 length: 16 amino acids. Trimming took 6 bases from V and 0 from J, leaving 14 bases between them. The CDR3 DNA reads TGTGCCAGCAGAATTAGGACGAATCCGAACACCGGGGAGCTGTTTTTT. Protein product: CASRIRTNPNTGELFF.

This clonotype was picked up many times. V and J are TRBV7-9 and TRBJ1-3, with D tentatively TRBD1 (5 bases). CDR1 and CDR2 from the germline V gene are SEHNR and FQNEAQ (reference sequence). CDR3 length: 16 amino acids. Deletions cut 6 bases from V and 9 bases from J, with 24 bases between. The DNA for the CDR3 is TGTGCCAGCAGGAAGGGATGGGGGAACGGAGGCCTCACCATATATTTT. Translation gives CASRKGWGNGGLTIYF.

This clonotype was counted only a few times. The J gene is TRBJ2-1, the V gene TRBV5-6; the D gene is possibly TRBD2 (6 bases). The CDR3 totals 15 residues. The germline V and J ends were trimmed by 3 bases and 5 bases, with 15 bases remaining between them. The V gene's germline CDR1 is SGHDT and CDR2 YYEEEE. This CDR3 is CASSWVGRAHNEQFF. CDR3 coding DNA: TGTGCCAGCAGCTGGGTCGGGAGAGCCCACAATGAGCAGTTCTTC.

This sequence joins TRBV5-1 and TRBJ2-7; D tentatively reads TRBD1 or TRBD2 (6 bases each). The V gene lost 2 bases and the J gene lost 2 bases, with 26 bases spanning the gap. This CDR3 has 19 amino acids. Per germline, CDR1 SGHRS and CDR2 YFSETQ. CDR3 sequence: CASSLRDTRLNGLPYEQYF. The CDR3 region has the DNA TGCGCCAGCAGCTTAAGGGACACCCGACTCAATGGACTACCCTACGAGCAGTACTTC.

This clonotype was counted only a few times. This rearrangement joins TRBV3-1 to TRBJ1-1; no clear D. The CDR3 consists of 13 residues. Deletions cut 6 bases from V and 5 bases from J, with 13 bases between. Germline lookup yields CDR1 LGHDT and CDR2 YNNKEL (reference sequence). CDR3 nucleotides: TGTGCCAGCAGTCCCCTACGCGAGACTGAAGCTTTCTTT. Translated, it gives CASSPLRETEAFF.

This rearrangement joins TRBV10-3 to TRBJ2-1; D is possibly TRBD1 (5 bases). Trimming left V 0 bases short and J 12 bases short, with 9 bases between. The germline CDR1 and CDR2 sequences are ENHRY and SYGVKD. The CDR3 has 12 residues. The CDR3 is CAISESGRWQFF. For the CDR3, the DNA is TGTGCCATCAGTGAGTCGGGGCGGTGGCAGTTCTTC.

This chain uses TRBV11-2 with TRBJ2-7; either TRBD1 or TRBD2 may supply D (5 bases each). V dropped 2 bases and J dropped 5 bases, with 13 bases sitting between them. This CDR3 is 14 amino acids long. CDR1 is SGHAT and CDR2 is FQNNGV in the germline V gene. The CDR3 region is CASSLMGPNDEQYF. The CDR3 nucleotides are TGTGCCAGCAGCTTAATGGGACCTAACGACGAGCAGTACTTC.

The V gene is TRBV9, the J gene TRBJ2-1, with D tentatively TRBD2 (5 bases). Germline-derived CDR1 and CDR2 are SGDLS and YYNGEE. CDR3 length: 16 amino acids. The V and J ends lost 0 bases and 5 bases respectively, with 15 bases between them. The DNA for the CDR3 is TGTGCCAGCAGCGTAGGGCCTCGGACTGCCAACAATGAGCAGTTCTTC. As protein: CASSVGPRTANNEQFF.

This clonotype was seen a few times. This chain joins TRBV12-3 or TRBV12-4 and TRBJ2-7; possible D gene TRBD1, 5 bases. Trimming left V 4 bases short and J 9 bases short, with 13 bases between. This CDR3 comprises 12 residues. CDR3 residues: CASSSQGSAQYF. CDR3 sequence (DNA): TGTGCCAGCAGTTCCCAGGGTTCCGCGCAGTACTTC.

The J gene is TRBJ1-1, the V gene TRBV5-6; D gene unclear. The CDR3 has 16 amino acids. The germline gives CDR1 SGHDT, CDR2 YYEEEE. V shed 6 bases and J shed 1 base, with 19 bases lying between them. CDR3 sequence: CASTKDLLRRNTEAFF. CDR3 DNA: TGTGCCAGCACCAAGGACCTATTGAGGCGGAACACTGAAGCTTTCTTT.

This clonotype was detected ten times or more. The CDR3 sequence: CASSLSGPPGTDTQYF. CDR3 in DNA: TGCGCCAGCAGCTTGTCAGGACCCCCGGGCACAGATACGCAGTATTTT. The gene calls are TRBV5-1 and TRBJ2-3; D uncertain. V lost 1 base, J lost 1 base, and 13 bases lay in between. Germline-derived CDR1 and CDR2 are SGHRS and YFSETQ. The CDR3 spans 16 residues.

This clonotype has a count of ten or more. This chain links TRBV5-1 with TRBJ1-2; D unresolved. CDR1 SGHRS and CDR2 YFSETQ come from the germline V gene. The CDR3 totals 12 residues. Trimming left V 4 bases short and J 4 bases short, with 8 bases between. CDR3 amino acids: CASSPDLYGYTF. CDR3 in DNA: TGCGCCAGCAGCCCGGACCTCTATGGCTACACCTTC.

This clonotype has ten or more counts. This chain uses TRBV12-3 or TRBV12-4 with TRBJ2-7; D is ambiguous. V lost 3 bases and J lost 0, with 9 bases in between. This CDR3 is 14 amino acids long. CDR3 in DNA: TGTGCCAGCAGTTTCGCCGGGTTCTCCTACGAGCAGTACTTC. It codes for CASSFAGFSYEQYF.

The gene calls are TRBV20-1 and TRBJ2-4; D possibly corresponds to TRBD2 (6 bases). Trimming pared 0 bases from V and 8 bases from J, leaving 20 bases between. CDR3 length: 16 amino acids. Germline-derived CDR1 and CDR2 are DFQATT and SNEGSKA (reference sequence). CDR3: CSARDTSGSREDIQYF. Written as DNA, the CDR3 is TGCAGTGCTAGAGACACCTCCGGGTCAAGGGAGGACATTCAGTACTTC.

This clonotype was counted between two and nine times. V usage is TRBV3-1 and J usage is TRBJ2-3; D is ambiguous. Deletions cut 4 bases from V and 3 bases from J, with 20 bases between. CDR3 length equals 17 residues. CDR1 and CDR2 (germline): LGHDT, YNNKEL (reference sequence). The CDR3 protein is CASSPPRGPSRTDTQYF. The DNA of the CDR3 is TGTGCCAGCAGCCCACCACGCGGCCCCAGCAGGACAGATACGCAGTATTTT.

The gene calls are TRBV20-1 and TRBJ1-2; the D is unclear. The CDR3 sequence is 12 residues long. Looked up from germline, CDR1 is DFQATT and CDR2 is SNEGSKA (reference sequence). CDR3 in amino acids: CKVRGGVHGYTF. As DNA, the CDR3 is TGCAAAGTGCGAGGCGGGGTCCATGGCTACACCTTC.

This clonotype appeared a single time. This chain joins TRBV20-1 and TRBJ2-3, with D tentatively TRBD1 or TRBD2 (5 bases each). This CDR3 has 12 amino acids. The germline V and J ends were trimmed by 7 bases and 6 bases, with 14 bases remaining between them. Germline values: CDR1 DFQATT, CDR2 SNEGSKA (reference sequence). CDR3 coding DNA: TGCAGTGTATCCGGGGCACGGGATACGCAGTATTTT. Residues: CSVSGARDTQYF.

This clonotype came up a few times. The chain carries TRBV7-3 and TRBJ2-3; D is tentatively TRBD1 or TRBD2 (5 bases each). Trimming removed 2 bases from V and 11 bases from J, with 17 bases in between. The CDR3 covers 14 residues. CDR1 is SGHTA and CDR2 is FQGTGA in the germline V gene. CDR3 bases: TGTGCCAGCAGCTTATTTGGAATTGGGGACGGGCAGTATTTT. Translated: CASSLFGIGDGQYF.

In this sample, this clonotype turned up a few times. The chain recombines TRBV6-2 or TRBV6-3 with TRBJ2-1; D perhaps matches TRBD2 (6 bases). Germline V CDR1 and CDR2: MNHEY, SVGEGT. The V end lost 7 bases, the J end lost 4 bases, and 8 bases lay between the germline ends. The CDR3 spans 12 residues. CDR3 region: CASKEGYNEQFF. The CDR3, as DNA: TGTGCCAGCAAGGAGGGTTACAATGAGCAGTTCTTC.

This chain links TRBV10-3 with TRBJ2-1; D unclear. Germline V gives CDR1 ENHRY, CDR2 SYGVKD. The CDR3 has 11 residues. V was shortened by 6 bases and J by 9 bases, with 9 bases between the two germline ends. In DNA form, the CDR3 reads TGTGCCATCAGCAGGTCTTTTGAGCAGTTCTTC. Its translation: CAISRSFEQFF.